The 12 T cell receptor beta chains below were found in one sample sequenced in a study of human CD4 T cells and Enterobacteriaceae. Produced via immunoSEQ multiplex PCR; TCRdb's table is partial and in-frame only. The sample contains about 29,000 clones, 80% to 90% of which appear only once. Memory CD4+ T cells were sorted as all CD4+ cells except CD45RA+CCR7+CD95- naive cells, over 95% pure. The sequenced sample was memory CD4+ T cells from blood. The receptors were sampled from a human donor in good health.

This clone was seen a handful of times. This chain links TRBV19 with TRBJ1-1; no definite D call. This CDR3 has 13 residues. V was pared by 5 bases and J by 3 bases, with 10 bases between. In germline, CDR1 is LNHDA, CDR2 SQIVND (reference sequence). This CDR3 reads CASSPGRYTEAFF. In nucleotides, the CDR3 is TGTGCCAGTAGTCCGGGCAGGTACACTGAAGCTTTCTTT.

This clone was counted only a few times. In DNA, the CDR3 is TGCGCCAGCAGCCAAGGGTACAGGGGGGTGAACACTGAAGCTTTCTTT. The encoded protein is CASSQGYRGVNTEAFF. The chain employs TRBV4-1 and TRBJ1-1; 8 bases match TRBD1. The CDR3 consists of 16 residues. After removal of 1 base from V and 0 bases from J, the junction contained 4 bases not matched to a gene. Germline V gene data show CDR1 as MGHRA and CDR2 as YSYEKL.

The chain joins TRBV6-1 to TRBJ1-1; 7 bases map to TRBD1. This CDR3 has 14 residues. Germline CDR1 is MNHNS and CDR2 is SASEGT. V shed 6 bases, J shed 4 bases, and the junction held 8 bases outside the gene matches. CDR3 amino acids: CASRATSGGTEAFF. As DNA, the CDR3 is TGTGCCAGCAGAGCAACTTCAGGGGGCACTGAAGCTTTCTTT.

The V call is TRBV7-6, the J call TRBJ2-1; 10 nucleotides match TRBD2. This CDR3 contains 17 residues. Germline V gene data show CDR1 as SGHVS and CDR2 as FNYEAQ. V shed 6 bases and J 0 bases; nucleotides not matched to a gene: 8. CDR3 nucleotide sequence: TGTGCCAGCAGTCCCGTGGCTAGCGGGAGCTCCTACAATGAGCAGTTCTTC. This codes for CASSPVASGSSYNEQFF.

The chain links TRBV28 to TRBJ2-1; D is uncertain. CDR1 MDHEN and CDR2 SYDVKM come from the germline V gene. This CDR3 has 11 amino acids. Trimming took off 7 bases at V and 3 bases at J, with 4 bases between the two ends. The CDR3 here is CASNGYNEQFF. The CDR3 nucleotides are TGTGCCAGCAACGGCTACAATGAGCAGTTCTTC.

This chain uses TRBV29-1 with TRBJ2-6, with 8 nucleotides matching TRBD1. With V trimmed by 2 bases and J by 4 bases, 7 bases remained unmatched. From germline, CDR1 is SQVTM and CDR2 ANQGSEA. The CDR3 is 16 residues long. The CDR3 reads CSVEQQGVAGANVLTF. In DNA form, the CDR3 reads TGCAGCGTTGAACAACAGGGGGTGGCCGGGGCCAACGTCCTGACTTTC. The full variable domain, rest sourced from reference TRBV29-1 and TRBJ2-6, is SAVISQKPSRDICQRGTSLTIQCQVDSQVTMMFWYRQQPGQSLTLIATANQGSEATYESGFVIDKFPISRPNLTFSTLTVSNMSPEDSSIYLCSVEQQGVAGANVLTFGAGSRLTVL.

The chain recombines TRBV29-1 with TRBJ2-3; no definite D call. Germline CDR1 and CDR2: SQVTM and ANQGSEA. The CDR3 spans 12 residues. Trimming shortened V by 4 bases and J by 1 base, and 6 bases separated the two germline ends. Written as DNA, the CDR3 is TGCAGCGTTGCAACAGGCACAGATACGCAGTATTTT. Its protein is CSVATGTDTQYF.

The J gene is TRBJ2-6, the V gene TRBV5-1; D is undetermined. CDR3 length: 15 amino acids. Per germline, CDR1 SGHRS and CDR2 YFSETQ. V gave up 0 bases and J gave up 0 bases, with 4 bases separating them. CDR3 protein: CASSLGSSGANVLTF. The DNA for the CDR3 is TGCGCCAGCAGCTTGGGCAGCTCTGGGGCCAACGTCCTGACTTTC.

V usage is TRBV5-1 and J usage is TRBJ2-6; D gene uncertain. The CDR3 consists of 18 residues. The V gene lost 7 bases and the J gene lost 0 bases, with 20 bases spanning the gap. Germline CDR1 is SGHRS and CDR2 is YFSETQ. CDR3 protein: CASEPAALGRSGANVLTF. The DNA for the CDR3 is TGCGCCAGCGAACCCGCTGCTCTTGGCCGCTCTGGGGCCAACGTCCTGACTTTC. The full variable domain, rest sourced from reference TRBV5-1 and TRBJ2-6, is KAGVTQTPRYLIKTRGQQVTLSCSPISGHRSVSWYQQTPGQGLQFLFEYFSETQRNKGNFPGRFSGRQFSNSRSEMNVSTLELGDSALYLCASEPAALGRSGANVLTFGAGSRLTVL.

In DNA form, the CDR3 reads TGTGCCAGCAGCCCATACCAGGACTCTGGAAACACCATATATTTT. Translating it yields CASSPYQDSGNTIYF. This sequence joins TRBV7-2 and TRBJ1-3; D gene unclear. Looked up from germline, CDR1 is SGHTA and CDR2 is FQGNSA. The CDR3 sequence is 15 residues long. V was pared by 5 bases and J by 0 bases, with 11 bases between.

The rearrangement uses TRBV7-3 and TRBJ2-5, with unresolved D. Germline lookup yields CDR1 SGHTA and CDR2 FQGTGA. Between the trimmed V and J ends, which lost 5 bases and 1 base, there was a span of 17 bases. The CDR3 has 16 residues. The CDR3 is CASSPRPTYSQETQYF. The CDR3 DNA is TGTGCCAGCAGCCCCCGCCCGACATATTCCCAAGAGACCCAGTACTTC.

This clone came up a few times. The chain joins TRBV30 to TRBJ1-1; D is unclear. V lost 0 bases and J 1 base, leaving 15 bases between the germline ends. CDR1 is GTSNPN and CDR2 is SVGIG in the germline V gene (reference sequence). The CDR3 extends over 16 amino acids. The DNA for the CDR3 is TGTGCCTGGAGTGTAATACTGGGAGTGGGGAACACTGAAGCTTTCTTT. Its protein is CAWSVILGVGNTEAFF.